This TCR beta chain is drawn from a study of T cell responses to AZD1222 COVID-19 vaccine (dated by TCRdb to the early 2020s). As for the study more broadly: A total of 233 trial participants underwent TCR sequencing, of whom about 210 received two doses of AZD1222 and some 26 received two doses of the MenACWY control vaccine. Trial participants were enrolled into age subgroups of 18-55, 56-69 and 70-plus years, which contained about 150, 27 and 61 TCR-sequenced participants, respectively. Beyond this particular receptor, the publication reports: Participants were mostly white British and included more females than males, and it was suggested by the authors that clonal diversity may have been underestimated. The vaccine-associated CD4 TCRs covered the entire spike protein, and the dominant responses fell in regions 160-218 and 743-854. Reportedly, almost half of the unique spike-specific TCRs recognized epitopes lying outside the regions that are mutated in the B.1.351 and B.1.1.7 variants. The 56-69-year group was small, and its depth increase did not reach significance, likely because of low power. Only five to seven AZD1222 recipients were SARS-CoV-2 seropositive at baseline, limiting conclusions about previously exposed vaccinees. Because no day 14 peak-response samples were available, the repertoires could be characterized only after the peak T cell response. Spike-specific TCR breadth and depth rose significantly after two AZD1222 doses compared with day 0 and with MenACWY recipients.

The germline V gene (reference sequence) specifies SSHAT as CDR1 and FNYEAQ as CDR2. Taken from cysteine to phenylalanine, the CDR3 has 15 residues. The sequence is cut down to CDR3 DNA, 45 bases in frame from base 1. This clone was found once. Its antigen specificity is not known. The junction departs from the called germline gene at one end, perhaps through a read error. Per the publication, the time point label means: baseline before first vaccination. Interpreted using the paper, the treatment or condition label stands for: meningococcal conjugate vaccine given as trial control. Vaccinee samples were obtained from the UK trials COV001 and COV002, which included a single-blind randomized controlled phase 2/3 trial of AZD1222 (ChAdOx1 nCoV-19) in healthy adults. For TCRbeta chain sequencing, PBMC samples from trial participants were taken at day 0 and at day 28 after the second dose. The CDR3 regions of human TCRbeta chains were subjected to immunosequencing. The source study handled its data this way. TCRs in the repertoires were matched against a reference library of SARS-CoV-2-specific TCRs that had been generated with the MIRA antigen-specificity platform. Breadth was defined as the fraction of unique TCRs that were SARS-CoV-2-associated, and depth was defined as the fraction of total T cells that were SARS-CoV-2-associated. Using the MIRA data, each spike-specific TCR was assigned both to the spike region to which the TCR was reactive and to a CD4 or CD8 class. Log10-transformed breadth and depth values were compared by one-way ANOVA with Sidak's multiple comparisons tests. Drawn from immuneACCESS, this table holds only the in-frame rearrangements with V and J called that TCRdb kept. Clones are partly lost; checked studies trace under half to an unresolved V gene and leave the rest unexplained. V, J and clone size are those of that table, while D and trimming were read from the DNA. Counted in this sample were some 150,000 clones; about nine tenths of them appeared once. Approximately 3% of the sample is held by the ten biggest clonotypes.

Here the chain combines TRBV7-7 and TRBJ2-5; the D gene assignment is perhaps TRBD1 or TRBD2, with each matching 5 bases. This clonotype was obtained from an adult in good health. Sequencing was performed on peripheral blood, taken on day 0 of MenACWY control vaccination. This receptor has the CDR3 CASSSAGTREETQYF. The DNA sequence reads TGTGCTAGCAGCTCCGCCGGGACCAGGGAAGAGACCCAGTACTTC.